This T cell receptor beta chain was observed in a study of Graves' ophthalmopathy and Graves' hyperthyroidism. General observations from the study: The blood repertoire also included most expanded thyroid clonotypes above 0.001 frequency.

Germline lookup yields CDR1 MNHNS and CDR2 SASEGT. The germline V and J ends were trimmed by 6 bases and 3 bases, with 12 bases remaining between them. The CDR3 contains 14 residues. Remarks on this clonotype: The antigen remains undetermined.

Amplification targeted the TCR beta CDR3 regions, with RNA transcripts as the source material. An opening RT-PCR round employed HTBI primers and preceded a second-round multiplex PCR. A single record per CDR3 protein comes from TCRdb applying MiXCR to the multiplex PCR reads. The sample yields about 620,000 distinct CDR3 sequences, 20% to 25% seen once. Hyperthyroidism was new, under 2 months, in patients aged 18 to 65. Clinical symptoms, serum thyroxine, TRAb, thyroid ultrasound and orbital computed tomography formed the basis of diagnosis. This chain connects TRBV6-1 to TRBJ1-5; D not certain. The sequence derives from a woman younger than 30 with stable Graves' hyperthyroidism. Some clones in this sample may be carry-over from other donors' samples. The sequencing input was peripheral blood. The DNA for the CDR3 is TGTGCCAGCAGGGTTTCTGGGATCAATCAGCCCCAGCATTTT. Its translation is CASRVSGINQPQHF.